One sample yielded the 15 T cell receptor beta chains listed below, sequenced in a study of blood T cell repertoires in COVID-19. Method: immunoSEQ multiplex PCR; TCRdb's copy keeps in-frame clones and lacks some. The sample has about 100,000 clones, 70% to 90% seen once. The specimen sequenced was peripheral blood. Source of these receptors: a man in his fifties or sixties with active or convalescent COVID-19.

As DNA, the CDR3 is TGTGCCTGGAGCGGGACTAGCGGGTATCGCAGCACAGATACGCAGTATTTT. As protein: CAWSGTSGYRSTDTQYF. This rearrangement joins TRBV30 to TRBJ2-3, with 12 bases fitting TRBD2. J gave up 0 bases and V 3 bases, and 7 bases lay outside the gene matches. CDR3 length equals 17 residues. The germline CDR1 and CDR2 sequences are GTSNPN and SVGIG (reference sequence).

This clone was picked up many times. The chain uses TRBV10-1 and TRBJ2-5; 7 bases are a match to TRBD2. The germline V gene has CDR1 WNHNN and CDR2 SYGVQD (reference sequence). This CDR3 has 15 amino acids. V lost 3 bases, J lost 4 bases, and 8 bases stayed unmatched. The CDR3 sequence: CASSDSGEGVETQYF. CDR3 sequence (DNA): TGCGCCAGCAGTGACAGCGGGGAGGGAGTAGAGACCCAGTACTTC.

The CDR3 nucleotides are TGTGCCTGGAGTGCCCAGCCTCAGGGTGTGGGTGAAGCTTTCTTT. Protein product: CAWSAQPQGVGEAFF. The rearrangement links TRBV30 to TRBJ1-1; perhaps TRBD1 as D (5 bases). Looked up from germline, CDR1 is GTSNPN and CDR2 is SVGIG (reference sequence). The CDR3 sequence is 15 residues long. V lost 1 base to trimming and J lost 7 bases, with 19 bases between them.

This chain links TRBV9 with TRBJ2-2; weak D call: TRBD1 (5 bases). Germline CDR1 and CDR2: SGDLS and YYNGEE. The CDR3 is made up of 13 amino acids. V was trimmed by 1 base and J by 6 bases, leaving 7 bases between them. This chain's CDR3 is CASSVQGAGELFF. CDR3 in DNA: TGTGCCAGCAGCGTACAGGGTGCCGGGGAGCTGTTTTTT.

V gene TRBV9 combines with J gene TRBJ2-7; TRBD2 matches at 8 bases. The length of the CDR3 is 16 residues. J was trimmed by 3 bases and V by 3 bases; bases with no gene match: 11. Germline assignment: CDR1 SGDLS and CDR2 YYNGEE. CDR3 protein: CASSADSGALLYEQYF. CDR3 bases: TGTGCCAGCAGCGCTGATAGCGGGGCGCTCCTCTACGAGCAGTACTTC.

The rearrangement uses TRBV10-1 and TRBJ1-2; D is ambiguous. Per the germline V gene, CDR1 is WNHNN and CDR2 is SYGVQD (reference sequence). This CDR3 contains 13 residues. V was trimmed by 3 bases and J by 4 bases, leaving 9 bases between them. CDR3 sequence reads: CASSESRSYGYTF. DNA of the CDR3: TGCGCCAGCAGTGAATCACGCAGCTATGGCTACACCTTC.

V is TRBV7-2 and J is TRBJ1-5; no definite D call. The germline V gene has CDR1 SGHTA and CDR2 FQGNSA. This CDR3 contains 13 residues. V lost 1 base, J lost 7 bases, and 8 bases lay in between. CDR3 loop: CASSLEQWQPQHF. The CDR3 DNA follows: TGTGCCAGCAGCTTAGAACAGTGGCAGCCCCAGCATTTT.

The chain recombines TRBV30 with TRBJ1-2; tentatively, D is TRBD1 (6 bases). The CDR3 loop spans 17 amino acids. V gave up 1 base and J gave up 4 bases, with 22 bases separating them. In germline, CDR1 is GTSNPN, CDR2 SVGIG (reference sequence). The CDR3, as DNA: TGTGCCTGGAGTGCAAAAGGGGCAGGGGAGGGTCTCTATGGCTACACCTTC. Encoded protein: CAWSAKGAGEGLYGYTF.

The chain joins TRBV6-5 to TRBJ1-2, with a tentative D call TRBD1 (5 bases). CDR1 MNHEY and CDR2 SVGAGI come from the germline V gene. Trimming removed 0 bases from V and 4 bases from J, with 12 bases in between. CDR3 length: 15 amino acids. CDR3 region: CASSYSTRDAYGYTF. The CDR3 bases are TGTGCCAGCAGTTACTCGACGCGGGACGCCTATGGCTACACCTTC.

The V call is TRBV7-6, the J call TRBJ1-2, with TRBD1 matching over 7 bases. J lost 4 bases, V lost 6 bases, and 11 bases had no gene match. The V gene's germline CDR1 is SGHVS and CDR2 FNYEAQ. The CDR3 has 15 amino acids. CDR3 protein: CASSHGTDVTYGYTF. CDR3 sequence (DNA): TGTGCCAGCAGTCATGGGACAGACGTTACCTATGGCTACACCTTC.

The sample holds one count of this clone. The CDR3 DNA sequence: TGTGCCAGTAGTATTCAGGGAAAGCAGTACTTC. It is translated as CASSIQGKQYF. The gene calls are TRBV19 and TRBJ2-7, with a tentative D call TRBD1 (5 bases). CDR3 length: 11 residues. Trimming left V 3 bases short and J 8 bases short, with 8 bases between. Looked up from germline, CDR1 is LNHDA and CDR2 is SQIVND (reference sequence).

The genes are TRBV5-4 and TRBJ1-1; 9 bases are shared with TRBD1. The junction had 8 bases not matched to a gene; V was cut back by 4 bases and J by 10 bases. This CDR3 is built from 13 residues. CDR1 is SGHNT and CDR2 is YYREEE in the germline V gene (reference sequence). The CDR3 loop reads CASSQLQGAGAFF. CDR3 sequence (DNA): TGTGCCAGCAGCCAGCTACAGGGGGCGGGAGCTTTCTTT.

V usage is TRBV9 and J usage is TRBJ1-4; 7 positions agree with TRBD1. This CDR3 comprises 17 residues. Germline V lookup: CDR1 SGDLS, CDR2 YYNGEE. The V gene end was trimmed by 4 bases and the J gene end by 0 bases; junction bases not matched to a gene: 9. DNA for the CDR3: TGTGCCAGCAGCCCCGCCGGGACAGTTGCAACTAATGAAAAACTGTTTTTT. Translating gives CASSPAGTVATNEKLFF.

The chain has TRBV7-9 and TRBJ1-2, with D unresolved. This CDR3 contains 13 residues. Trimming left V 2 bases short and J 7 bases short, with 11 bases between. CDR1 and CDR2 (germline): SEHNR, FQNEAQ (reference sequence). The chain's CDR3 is CASSLLSRGGYTF. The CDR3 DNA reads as TGTGCCAGCAGCTTATTGTCCCGGGGTGGCTACACCTTC.

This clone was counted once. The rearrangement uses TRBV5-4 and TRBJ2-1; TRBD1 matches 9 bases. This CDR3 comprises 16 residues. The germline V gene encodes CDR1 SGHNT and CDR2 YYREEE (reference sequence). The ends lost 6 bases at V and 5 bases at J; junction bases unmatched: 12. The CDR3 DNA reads TGTGCCAGCAACCAAGGAGGGACAGGGAGAGACAATGAGCAGTTCTTC. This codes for CASNQGGTGRDNEQFF.